This TCR beta chain comes out of a study of blood T cell repertoires in COVID-19. Whole-study context: The study drew acute and convalescent COVID-19 samples from the United States, Italy and Spain.

Germline V gives CDR1 LGHNA, CDR2 YNFKEQ. This CDR3 has 16 amino acids. The V segment lost 3 bases and the J segment 6 bases; nucleotides outside the gene matches: 10. Per the original methods: Reference gene primer amplification gave nucleated cell count estimates. The table came from immunoSEQ multiplex PCR; TCRdb's copy has only in-frame clones and leaves some out. D and trimming were read from the DNA, whereas the V and J calls and clone size are those reported in that table. Among around 140,000 clones listed, around nine tenths were seen once. Sequenced: peripheral blood. The TCR originated in a woman in her fifties or sixties with acute or convalescent COVID-19. The rearrangement links TRBV4-2 to TRBJ1-5; 8 nucleotides agree with TRBD1. CDR3 amino acids: CASSHDDRGVVQPQHF. CDR3 DNA: TGTGCCAGCAGCCACGATGACAGGGGAGTCGTTCAGCCCCAGCATTTT.